Described below is a single T cell receptor beta chain sequence and its context. Its cognate antigen is unknown. This CDR3 is 15 amino acids long. CDR1 is SEHNR, CDR2 FQNEAQ, per germline (reference sequence). This specimen belongs to a study of cytomegalovirus exposure and HLA in healthy donors. Study conclusions and caveats: In a later analysis, CMV-associated beta chains were mostly HLA-associated, it appeared.

This PCR relied on a set of 60 Vbeta primers and 13 Jbeta primers. Repertoires were generated with immunoSEQ multiplex PCR, while TCRdb's copy carries only in-frame clones and drops some. The sample spans about 170,000 clones; the ten largest clones claim roughly 0.83%. Sequencing input: PBMCs. The chain has TRBV7-9 and TRBJ2-5; TRBD1 matches 11 bases. Judging by the DNA end, TRBJ2-7 fits better; the J call may be wrong. The source is a woman younger than 35 in good health and CMV-seropositive. The CDR3 protein is CASSRPGQGVDEQYF. CDR3 DNA: TGTGCCAGCAGTAGACCGGGACAGGGGGTCGACGAGCAGTACTTC.